The rows below give T cell receptor beta chains drawn from one sample of a study of CD8 T cells in ankylosing spondylitis. TCRdb itself ran the 5' RACE reads through MiXCR, one entry per CDR3 protein. The profile covers 100,000 or so distinct CDR3 sequences, with around 24% appearing a single time and more than 9% taken by the ten largest. The sample consisted of synovial fluid, either unsorted or a sorted T cell fraction (not recorded which). Source of these receptors: a male donor with ankylosing spondylitis. Each CDR3 is given with its conserved first and last residue. Each record gives: CDR3 length, J gene, D gene, clone size, V gene, CDR3 protein, CDR3 DNA. A D gene is named only where the DNA matches it firmly. Expanded clones get a size class; other rows say once, few or many, or leave the size out.

15,TRBJ2-2,-,-,TRBV6-2/TRBV6-3,CASRRTGRNTGELFF,TGTGCCAGCAGACGTACAGGGAGGAACACCGGGGAGCTGTTTTTT
13,TRBJ1-6,-,few,TRBV7-9,CALRPSHNSPLHF,TGTGCCCTCCGCCCGTCGCATAATTCACCCCTCCACTTT
14,TRBJ2-2,-,few,TRBV10-3,CAISEPRDTGELFF,TGTGCCATCAGTGAGCCCAGGGACACCGGGGAGCTGTTTTTT
15,TRBJ2-1,-,many,TRBV18,CASSPSLDSYNEQFF,TGTGCCAGCTCGCCATCCCTAGACTCCTACAATGAGCAGTTCTTC
18,TRBJ2-3,-,-,TRBV9,CASSVATGQGSSTDTQYF,TGTGCCAGCAGCGTAGCTACGGGCCAGGGGTCTAGCACAGATACGCAGTATTTT
15,TRBJ1-5,TRBD1,once,TRBV28,CASSPGTGDDQPQHF,TGTGCCAGCAGCCCAGGGACAGGGGATGACCAGCCCCAGCATTTT
18,TRBJ2-2,TRBD2,-,TRBV6-1,CASRTRLAGGPMGGELFF,TGTGCCAGCAGAACCCGACTAGCGGGAGGGCCGATGGGCGGGGAGCTGTTTTTT
15,TRBJ2-1,-,few,TRBV12-3/TRBV12-4,CASSLDWKVGGEQFF,TGTGCCAGCAGTTTAGACTGGAAGGTGGGTGGTGAGCAGTTCTTC
16,TRBJ1-6,-,-,TRBV2,CASSVDKNSYNSPLHF,TGTGCCAGCAGCGTGGACAAGAACTCCTATAATTCACCCCTCCACTTT
13,TRBJ2-1,-,-,TRBV20-1,CSASKQLDNEQFF,TGCAGTGCTAGCAAACAGCTTGACAATGAGCAGTTCTTC
13,TRBJ2-2,-,-,TRBV2,CASRRVNTGELFF,TGTGCCAGCAGACGGGTAAACACCGGGGAGCTGTTTTTT
11,TRBJ2-1,-,few,TRBV3-1,CASSLANTQFF,TGTGCCAGCAGTCTTGCGAACACGCAGTTCTTC
14,TRBJ1-3,-,-,TRBV15,CATSRDRLGNTIYF,TGTGCCACCAGCAGAGATCGACTTGGAAACACCATATATTTT
14,TRBJ2-1,-,-,TRBV27,CASSLTGEFSEQFF,TGTGCCAGCAGTTTAACGGGAGAGTTCAGTGAGCAGTTCTTC
13,TRBJ2-3,-,-,TRBV5-1,CASSFRRTDTQYF,TGCGCCAGCAGCTTTCGAAGAACAGATACGCAGTATTTT
14,TRBJ1-5,-,-,TRBV12-5,CASGFFGLNQPQHF,TGTGCTAGTGGTTTTTTCGGCCTCAATCAGCCCCAGCATTTT
14,TRBJ2-3,-,few,TRBV20-1,CSALPGPRTDTQYF,TGCAGTGCTCTACCGGGACCCCGCACAGATACGCAGTATTTT
12,TRBJ2-3,-,few,TRBV29-1,CSVEGSADTQYF,TGCAGCGTTGAGGGGTCGGCAGATACGCAGTATTTT
16,TRBJ2-1,-,few,TRBV5-1,CASSTRASRGYNEQFF,TGCGCCAGCAGCACCCGGGCGTCACGGGGTTACAATGAGCAGTTCTTC
14,TRBJ2-5,TRBD1,few,TRBV5-6,CASSTRTGSATQYF,TGTGCCAGCAGCACACGGACAGGGTCGGCGACCCAGTACTTC
17,TRBJ2-3,TRBD2,-,TRBV7-9,CASSARLAGTRTDTQYF,TGTGCCAGCAGCGCGCGACTAGCGGGAACCCGCACAGATACGCAGTATTTT
13,TRBJ2-1,TRBD1,few,TRBV6-1,CASSRTGYNEQFF,TGTGCCAGCAGTCGGACAGGATACAATGAGCAGTTCTTC
16,TRBJ2-7,TRBD2,-,TRBV6-5,CASSYSTTSGLGEQYF,TGTGCCAGCAGTTACTCTACCACTAGCGGCTTGGGGGAGCAGTACTTC
14,TRBJ2-3,-,-,TRBV5-1,CASSLSPEGDTQYF,TGCGCCAGCAGCTTGTCGCCTGAGGGGGATACGCAGTATTTT
16,TRBJ1-5,TRBD1,few,TRBV11-2,CASSLDTGTGNQPQHF,TGTGCCAGCAGCTTAGACACCGGGACAGGCAATCAGCCCCAGCATTTT
13,TRBJ2-1,-,few,TRBV4-2,CASSQDIDNEQFF,TGTGCCAGCAGCCAAGACATCGACAATGAGCAGTTCTTC
13,TRBJ1-2,-,-,TRBV6-1,CASSQTANYGHTF,TGTGCCAGCAGCCAGACAGCTAACTATGGCCACACCTTC
16,TRBJ1-2,-,-,TRBV3-1,CASSQDGGGRRYGYTF,TGTGCCAGCAGCCAAGATGGAGGGGGGAGGCGGTATGGCTACACCTTC
11,TRBJ2-3,-,-,TRBV20-1,CSAGPWDTQYF,TGCAGTGCTGGGCCATGGGATACGCAGTATTTT
19,TRBJ2-1,TRBD2,many,TRBV24-1,CATSDLGTSGRAPYNEQFF,TGTGCCACCAGTGATTTGGGGACTAGCGGGAGGGCTCCCTACAATGAGCAGTTCTTC
13,TRBJ2-7,TRBD2,-,TRBV7-2,CASSFGGGYEQYF,TGTGCCAGCAGCTTCGGGGGGGGCTACGAGCAGTACTTC
17,TRBJ1-5,-,once,TRBV6-1,CASSTGRGDRGGQPQHF,TGTGCCAGCAGTACAGGGAGGGGGGATCGAGGGGGGCAGCCCCAGCATTTT
17,TRBJ2-1,-,few,TRBV10-3,CAISEAGGGASGVEQFF,TGTGCCATCAGTGAGGCTGGAGGGGGCGCATCGGGGGTTGAGCAGTTCTTC
13,TRBJ2-5,TRBD1,-,TRBV20-1,CSARRYRGETQYF,TGCAGTGCTAGGAGATACAGGGGAGAGACCCAGTACTTC
14,TRBJ1-3,-,-,TRBV4-1,CASSQEPGIDTIYF,TGCGCCAGCAGCCAAGAACCGGGGATAGACACCATATATTTT
14,TRBJ2-7,-,few,TRBV18,CASSLAGQDYEQYF,TGTGCCAGCTCCTTGGCGGGACAAGACTACGAGCAGTACTTC
13,TRBJ2-1,TRBD2,few,TRBV7-8,CASSKSGSSEQFF,TGTGCCAGCAGCAAAAGCGGGAGTAGTGAGCAGTTCTTC
13,TRBJ2-1,-,few,TRBV25-1,CASRQGGVGEQFF,TGTGCCAGCAGGCAGGGGGGGGTTGGTGAGCAGTTCTTC
12,TRBJ2-7,-,few,TRBV12-3/TRBV12-4,CASSKDLSEQYF,TGTGCCAGCAGTAAGGACTTGTCCGAGCAGTACTTC
13,TRBJ1-2,-,few,TRBV29-1,CSVGPGLDYGYTF,TGCAGCGTTGGTCCAGGGCTGGACTATGGCTACACCTTC
13,TRBJ1-2,TRBD1,few,TRBV7-9,CASSTGGVDGYTF,TGTGCCAGCAGCACAGGGGGCGTCGATGGCTACACCTTC
15,TRBJ2-3,-,few,TRBV5-1,CASSLGLPSTDTQYF,TGCGCCAGCAGCTTGGGTCTTCCTAGCACAGATACGCAGTATTTT